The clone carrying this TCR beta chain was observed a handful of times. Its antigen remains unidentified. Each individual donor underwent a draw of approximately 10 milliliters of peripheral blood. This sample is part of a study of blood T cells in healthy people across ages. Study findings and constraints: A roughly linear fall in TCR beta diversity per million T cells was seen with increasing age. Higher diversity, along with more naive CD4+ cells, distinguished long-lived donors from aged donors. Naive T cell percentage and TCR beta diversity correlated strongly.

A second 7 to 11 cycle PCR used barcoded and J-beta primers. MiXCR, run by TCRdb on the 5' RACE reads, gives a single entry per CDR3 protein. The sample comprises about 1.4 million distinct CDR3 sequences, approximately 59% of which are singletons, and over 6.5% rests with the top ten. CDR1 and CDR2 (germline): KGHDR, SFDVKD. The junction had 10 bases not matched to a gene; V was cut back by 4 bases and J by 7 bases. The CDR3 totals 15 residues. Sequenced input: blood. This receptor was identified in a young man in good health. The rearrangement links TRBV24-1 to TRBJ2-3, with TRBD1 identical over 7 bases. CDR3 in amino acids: CATSETGDIPYTQYF. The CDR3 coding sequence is TGTGCCACCAGTGAAACAGGGGATATCCCTTATACGCAGTATTTT.